These 25 T cell receptor beta chains were sequenced from one sample in a study of molecular identifiers for immune sequencing clone quantification. MiXCR, applied by TCRdb to the PCR reads, yields one record per CDR3 protein. The sample holds about 36,000 distinct CDR3 sequences, approximately 18% seen once. Sequencing input: naive CD8+ T cells from blood, with Jurkat cell RNA spiked in. The subset here: FACS-sorted CD8+CD4-CCR7+CD45RA+ naive T cells. These receptors all stem from a human donor in good health. Some libraries in this study had Jurkat cell RNA spiked in.

This clonotype has at least ten counts. The rearrangement joins TRBV7-9 to TRBJ1-1; D remains unclear. The CDR3 has 12 amino acids. In germline, CDR1 is SEHNR, CDR2 FQNEAQ (reference sequence). The germline V and J ends were trimmed by 5 bases and 7 bases, with 11 bases remaining between them. CDR3 residues: CASSRDSNEAFF. The CDR3 DNA follows: TGTGCCAGCAGCCGTGACTCGAATGAAGCTTTCTTT.

Comments on this clonotype: It may be a read error: a sequence one base away is much more abundant. V and J are TRBV7-9 and TRBJ2-4, with D uncertain. CDR3 length: 15 residues. Germline CDR1 and CDR2: SEHNR and FQNEAQ (reference sequence). V was clipped by 5 bases and J by 1 base, with 12 bases between them. The CDR3 sequence: CASSPDRIAKNIQYF. The CDR3 DNA is TGTGCCAGCAGCCCCGATAGGATCGCCAAAAACATTCAGTACTTC.

There are many counts of this clonotype. The genes are TRBV5-1 and TRBJ2-7; D is ambiguous. This CDR3 region has 14 residues. Trimming left V 0 bases short and J 3 bases short, with 10 bases between. The germline CDR1 and CDR2 sequences are SGHRS and YFSETQ. For the CDR3, the DNA is TGCGCCAGCAGCTTGGGGACCCGAAGCTACGAGCAGTACTTC. Residues: CASSLGTRSYEQYF.

This clonotype showed up just a few times. The chain couples TRBV4-2 to TRBJ2-7; D possibly uses TRBD1 or TRBD2 (5 bases each). In germline, CDR1 is LGHNA, CDR2 YNFKEQ. V was pared by 4 bases and J by 4 bases, with 17 bases between. The CDR3 is made up of 15 amino acids. DNA for the CDR3: TGTGCCAGCAGCCGAGGCTTCTCGGGGCAATACGAGCAGTACTTC. It is translated as CASSRGFSGQYEQYF.

V gene TRBV6-5 combines with J gene TRBJ2-1, with D unclear. The CDR3 consists of 18 residues. V lost 0 bases and J 1 base, leaving 16 bases between the germline ends. Germline CDR1 and CDR2: MNHEY and SVGAGI. For the CDR3, the DNA is TGTGCCAGCAGTTACTCGAGGCCAGGTCCTTTTTCCTACAATGAGCAGTTCTTC. Its protein is CASSYSRPGPFSYNEQFF.

On this clonotype itself: A much larger clone differs from this one at a single base, so this may be a read error. The chain uses TRBV19 and TRBJ2-1; TRBD1 agrees at 9 bases. V dropped 5 bases and J dropped 4; count of bases not matched to a gene: 6. This CDR3 is built from 15 residues. Looked up from germline, CDR1 is LNHDA and CDR2 is SQIVND (reference sequence). The CDR3 region has the DNA TGTGCCAGTAGTGTACCCGGGACAGGGTACAATGAGCAGTTCTTC. Its translation is CASSVPGTGYNEQFF.

Notes on this clonotype: A single base separates this from a much larger clone, so it may be a read error. No conserved phenylalanine or tryptophan ends this CDR3, so it is likely a read error. This rearrangement joins TRBV4-3 to TRBJ2-3, with 7 bases that match TRBD2. The germline gives CDR1 LGHNA, CDR2 YSLEER. The length of the CDR3 is 16 residues. Trimming took 0 bases from V and 2 from J; bases not matched to a gene: 5. CDR3 nucleotides: TGCGCCAGCAGCCAAGACTGGAGCGGGGACACAGATACGCAGTATTTA. Translating it yields CASSQDWSGDTDTQYL.

The sample holds many counts of this clonotype. The chain links TRBV7-8 to TRBJ2-7, with D tentatively TRBD2 (6 bases). Germline CDR1 reads SGHVS; CDR2 reads FQNEAQ. This CDR3 has 12 amino acids. V shed 5 bases and J shed 6 bases, with 11 bases lying between them. The DNA for the CDR3 is TGTGCCAGCAGCCCCTCGGGGGTCGAGCAGTACTTC. Translated: CASSPSGVEQYF. Together with reference TRBV7-8 and TRBJ2-7, the CDR3 gives the full variable domain: GAGVSQSPRYKVAKRGQDVALRCDPISGHVSLFWYQQALGQGPEFLTYFQNEAQLDKSGLPSDRFFAERPEGSVSTLKIQRTQQEDSAVYLCASSPSGVEQYFGPGTRLTVT.

This clonotype was picked up many times. The rearrangement joins TRBV20-1 to TRBJ1-2, with a tentative D call TRBD1 (6 bases). From germline, CDR1 is DFQATT and CDR2 SNEGSKA (reference sequence). CDR3 length: 12 amino acids. The ends were cut back, 5 bases at V and 3 bases at J, with 10 bases in the middle. In DNA form, the CDR3 reads TGCAGTGCTTCCGGGACACACTATGGCTACACCTTC. Protein product: CSASGTHYGYTF.

V gene TRBV7-6 combines with J gene TRBJ1-5, with TRBD1 identical over 7 bases. This CDR3 comprises 17 residues. The ends lost 1 base at V and 0 bases at J; junction bases unmatched: 6. Germline V gene data show CDR1 as SGHVS and CDR2 as FNYEAQ. CDR3 loop: CASSLGVDRYSNQPQHF. For the CDR3, the DNA is TGTGCCAGCAGCTTAGGGGTGGACAGGTATAGCAATCAGCCCCAGCATTTT. Full variable domain (outside the CDR3, taken from reference TRBV7-6 and TRBJ1-5): GAGVSQSPRYKVTKRGQDVALRCDPISGHVSLYWYRQALGQGPEFLTYFNYEAQQDKSGLPNDRFSAERPEGSISTLTIQRTEQRDSAMYRCASSLGVDRYSNQPQHFGDGTRLSIL.

This clonotype appeared many times. V usage is TRBV24-1 and J usage is TRBJ1-5; tentative D call: TRBD1 (5 bases). This CDR3 has 14 residues. Per germline, CDR1 KGHDR and CDR2 SFDVKD. Deletions cut 4 bases from V and 9 bases from J, with 15 bases between. The CDR3 sequence is CATSEAGGLAPQHF. The CDR3 DNA sequence: TGTGCCACCAGTGAAGCGGGGGGTCTTGCGCCCCAGCATTTT.

This clonotype has ten or more counts. The chain uses TRBV20-1 and TRBJ2-4; D is possibly TRBD1 (5 bases). Germline lookup yields CDR1 DFQATT and CDR2 SNEGSKA (reference sequence). V dropped 0 bases and J dropped 2 bases, with 11 bases sitting between them. This CDR3 comprises 15 residues. The CDR3 loop reads CSARDGDSPKNIQYF. DNA for the CDR3: TGCAGTGCTAGAGATGGTGACAGCCCCAAAAACATTCAGTACTTC.

This clonotype occurred many times. V gene TRBV7-9 combines with J gene TRBJ2-7, with TRBD1 matching 7 bases. CDR3 length: 16 amino acids. Germline V gene data show CDR1 as SEHNR and CDR2 as FQNEAQ (reference sequence). The V gene end was trimmed by 6 bases and the J gene end by 2 bases; junction bases not matched to a gene: 13. Here the CDR3 reads CASSSPGTEKPYEQYF. The DNA for the CDR3 is TGTGCCAGCAGTTCTCCCGGGACAGAGAAACCCTACGAGCAGTACTTC.

This clonotype was counted at least ten times. This chain connects TRBV7-3 to TRBJ2-1; TRBD2 matches 9 bases. J was trimmed by 3 bases and V by 4 bases; bases with no gene match: 7. This CDR3 comprises 16 residues. Germline CDR1 and CDR2: SGHTA and FQGTGA. Here the CDR3 DNA reads TGTGCCAGCAGCTCCTTGGTTAGCGGGGGCTACAATGAGCAGTTCTTC. Its protein product is CASSSLVSGGYNEQFF.

This clonotype has at least ten counts. The chain is built from TRBV12-3 or TRBV12-4 and TRBJ2-4, with 8 bases matching TRBD2. V lost 3 bases, J lost 7 bases, and 5 bases stayed unmatched. CDR3 length: 14 residues. CDR3 DNA: TGTGCCAGCAGTTTCCTTAGCGGGACGAACATTCAGTACTTC. Translation gives CASSFLSGTNIQYF.

This clonotype was observed many times. The chain is built from TRBV10-2 and TRBJ2-7; tentatively, D is TRBD2 (5 bases). From germline, CDR1 is WSHSY and CDR2 SAAADI. V was pared by 8 bases and J by 5 bases, with 10 bases between. The length of the CDR3 is 11 residues. The DNA of the CDR3 is TGCGCCAGCGGGGAGTGGCACGAGCAGTACTTC. Translated, it gives CASGEWHEQYF.

This clonotype was found many times. V usage is TRBV6-2 or TRBV6-3 and J usage is TRBJ2-7; 10 nucleotides match TRBD1. The V gene end was trimmed by 0 bases and the J gene end by 2 bases; junction bases not matched to a gene: 4. Germline loops: CDR1 MNHEY, CDR2 SVGEGT. The CDR3 runs to 16 residues. This CDR3 reads CASSYSRDRGAYEQYF. CDR3 in DNA: TGTGCCAGCAGTTACTCTCGGGACAGGGGTGCCTACGAGCAGTACTTC.

As concerns this clonotype: This may be a read error: a much more frequent sequence differs by one nucleotide. The chain employs TRBV7-9 and TRBJ2-5; TRBD2 matches 7 bases. CDR3 length equals 16 residues. Per the germline V gene, CDR1 is SEHNR and CDR2 is FQNEAQ (reference sequence). CDR3 sequence (DNA): TGTGCCAGCAGCTACGAGGCGTGGGAGGGCCTCGAGACCCAGCACTTC. Translated: CASSYEAWEGLETQHF.

This clonotype was counted ten times or more. V gene TRBV6-5 combines with J gene TRBJ2-1; D gene uncertain. The CDR3 loop spans 15 amino acids. Per germline, CDR1 MNHEY and CDR2 SVGAGI. With 7 bases removed from V and 6 bases from J, the gap between germline ends came to 19 bases. CDR3 nucleotides: TGTGCCAGCACTAACTCGGTTCCTGAGAGCAATGAGCAGTTCTTC. It translates to CASTNSVPESNEQFF.

The chain links TRBV28 to TRBJ2-3; 7 nucleotides line up with TRBD2. CDR3 length: 20 amino acids. The V gene's germline CDR1 is MDHEN and CDR2 SYDVKM. The J segment lost 0 bases and the V segment lost 5 bases, leaving 20 bases of the junction unmatched. The DNA for the CDR3 is TGTGCCAGCAGTACCTTTACCTGGCGGACTAGAGTCCCTAGCACAGATACGCAGTATTTT. Its translation: CASSTFTWRTRVPSTDTQYF. The full variable domain, with the rest looked up from reference TRBV28 and TRBJ2-3, is DVKVTQSSRYLVKRTGEKVFLECVQDMDHENMFWYRQDPGLGLRLIYFSYDVKMKEKGDIPEGYSVSREKKERFSLILESASTNQTSMYLCASSTFTWRTRVPSTDTQYFGPGTRLTVL.

The table lists this clonotype with a count of one. Given a much more abundant clone one base away, this may be a read error. The rearrangement links TRBV12-3 or TRBV12-4 to TRBJ1-5; TRBD1 is a possible D gene (5 bases). This CDR3 spans 15 amino acids. V was trimmed by 4 bases and J by 5 bases, leaving 15 bases between them. The chain's CDR3 is CASSSGPGIHQPQHF. In DNA form, the CDR3 reads TGTGCCAGCAGTTCTGGGCCAGGGATTCATCAGCCCCAGCATTTT.

Many counts were recorded for this clonotype. This chain links TRBV7-9 with TRBJ2-5; 9 nucleotides align to TRBD2. Per the germline V gene, CDR1 is SEHNR and CDR2 is FQNEAQ (reference sequence). The CDR3 loop spans 17 amino acids. The trim removed 5 bases at V and 4 bases at J, leaving 14 bases unmatched. The CDR3 coding sequence is TGTGCCAGCAGCCCACCCCGGGGTAATAGCGGGAGAGAGACCCAGTACTTC. Its protein is CASSPPRGNSGRETQYF.

This clonotype was picked up many times. V gene TRBV28 combines with J gene TRBJ2-7; 12 nucleotides align to TRBD1. The germline V gene encodes CDR1 MDHEN and CDR2 SYDVKM. J was trimmed by 6 bases and V by 3 bases; bases with no gene match: 15. CDR3 length: 18 residues. The CDR3 loop is CASSFSPLWGQGAPEQYF. CDR3 in DNA: TGTGCCAGCAGTTTTTCCCCCCTCTGGGGACAGGGGGCACCCGAGCAGTACTTC.

Remarks on this clonotype: A much larger clone sits a single nucleotide away, making a read error possible. This CDR3 is missing its conserved last phenylalanine or tryptophan, likely due to a read error. The chain uses TRBV13 and TRBJ1-5; maybe TRBD1 (6 bases). This CDR3 is built from 12 residues. Germline V CDR1 and CDR2: PRHDT, FYEKMQ (reference sequence). V dropped 5 bases and J dropped 7 bases, with 9 bases sitting between them. In DNA, the CDR3 is TGTGCCAGCAGCGAAGGGGGGCAGCCCCAGCATTGT. Translating gives CASSEGGQPQHC.

The chain carries TRBV27 and TRBJ2-7, with TRBD2 as a possible D gene (6 bases). The CDR3 runs to 14 residues. V was cut by 5 bases and J by 3 bases, with 14 bases left in between. Germline CDR1 MNHEY, CDR2 SMNVEV (reference sequence). CDR3 sequence: CASSQNLAVYEQYF. The CDR3 DNA is TGTGCCAGCAGTCAAAACTTAGCGGTCTACGAGCAGTACTTC.